The 31 T cell receptor beta chains below come from one sample, sequenced in a study of cytomegalovirus exposure and HLA in healthy donors. Use of 60 Vbeta and 13 Jbeta primers characterized the PCR. Here immunoSEQ multiplex PCR was the method, and the copy in TCRdb shows in-frame clones only, minus some. The sample table sets out some 120,000 clones. Sequencing input: PBMCs. The receptors come from a man between 40 and 49 years old in good health and CMV-seropositive.

J is TRBJ1-5 and V is TRBV5-1; D gene ambiguous. Germline CDR1 reads SGHRS; CDR2 reads YFSETQ. The CDR3 has 14 amino acids. The V and J ends lost 4 bases and 9 bases respectively, with 17 bases between them. CDR3 sequence reads: CASSLGVLGGPQHF. For the CDR3, the DNA is TGCGCCAGCAGCCTCGGGGTCCTTGGAGGGCCCCAGCATTTT.

The chain couples TRBV11-2 to TRBJ2-1; 9 bases match TRBD2. CDR1 and CDR2 (germline): SGHAT, FQNNGV. The V segment lost 5 bases and the J segment 3 bases; nucleotides outside the gene matches: 5. CDR3 size: 15 residues. DNA of the CDR3: TGTGCCAGCAGCCCAGGACTAGCGCGCTACAATGAGCAGTTCTTC. This sequence encodes CASSPGLARYNEQFF. The whole variable domain, remainder taken from reference TRBV11-2 and TRBJ2-1, is EAGVAQSPRYKIIEKRQSVAFWCNPISGHATLYWYQQILGQGPKLLIQFQNNGVVDDSQLPKDRFSAERLKGVDSTLKIQPAKLEDSAVYLCASSPGLARYNEQFFGPGTRLTVL.

The chain couples TRBV6-4 to TRBJ2-7; tentatively, D is TRBD2 (5 bases). Germline-derived CDR1 and CDR2 are MRHNA and SNTAGT. Trimming left V 7 bases short and J 5 bases short, with 12 bases between. The CDR3 has 12 amino acids. The CDR3 nucleotides read TGTGCCAGCACTATCAAGAGGGACGAGCAGTACTTC. It translates to CASTIKRDEQYF.

V and J are TRBV5-4 and TRBJ2-5; the D gene is possibly TRBD2 (5 bases). V was cut by 6 bases and J by 1 base, with 16 bases left in between. The CDR3 sequence is 15 residues long. Germline values: CDR1 SGHNT, CDR2 YYREEE (reference sequence). As DNA, the CDR3 is TGTGCCAGCACCCTTATGGGGAGTGTCCAAGAGACCCAGTACTTC. It encodes CASTLMGSVQETQYF.

The rearrangement uses TRBV28 and TRBJ2-1; D gene uncertain. CDR1 is MDHEN and CDR2 is SYDVKM in the germline V gene. V lost 4 bases to trimming and J lost 10 bases, with 8 bases between them. This CDR3 is 11 amino acids long. CDR3 sequence reads: CASSSQREQFF. DNA of the CDR3: TGTGCCAGCAGTTCCCAGCGCGAGCAGTTCTTC.

This chain uses TRBV28 with TRBJ1-5; possibly TRBD1 for D (5 bases). Trimming removed 7 bases at V and 4 bases at J, with 17 bases between. In germline, CDR1 is MDHEN, CDR2 SYDVKM. CDR3 length equals 15 residues. This CDR3 is CASNLVGGGNQPQHF. In DNA form, the CDR3 reads TGTGCCAGCAACTTGGTTGGGGGGGGTAATCAGCCCCAGCATTTT. The full variable domain, rest sourced from reference TRBV28 and TRBJ1-5, is DVKVTQSSRYLVKRTGEKVFLECVQDMDHENMFWYRQDPGLGLRLIYFSYDVKMKEKGDIPEGYSVSREKKERFSLILESASTNQTSMYLCASNLVGGGNQPQHFGDGTRLSIL.

The CDR3 DNA reads TGCGCCAGCAGCGGCTCGGCAGGGAGCACAGATACGCAGTATTTT. This sequence encodes CASSGSAGSTDTQYF. V gene TRBV5-1 combines with J gene TRBJ2-3; possibly TRBD1 for D (5 bases). Germline V gene sequence: CDR1 SGHRS, CDR2 YFSETQ. Trimming cost V 4 bases and J 0 bases, with 12 bases left between them. The CDR3 sequence is 15 residues long.

The chain employs TRBV10-1 and TRBJ1-1; TRBD1 is a possible D gene (5 bases). V was clipped by 6 bases and J by 8 bases, with 19 bases between them. Germline CDR1 reads WNHNN; CDR2 reads SYGVQD (reference sequence). This CDR3 contains 14 residues. CDR3 residues: CASSRTAGTGEAFF. The CDR3 DNA follows: TGCGCCAGCAGCAGGACTGCGGGGACTGGAGAAGCTTTCTTT.

This chain joins TRBV15 and TRBJ2-5, with D uncertain. Germline loops: CDR1 LNHNV, CDR2 YYDKDF (reference sequence). This CDR3 spans 13 amino acids. Trimming stripped 0 bases from V and 2 bases from J, with 4 bases between. The CDR3 loop reads CATSRESQETQYF. CDR3 coding DNA: TGTGCCACCAGCAGAGAATCACAAGAGACCCAGTACTTC.

The chain combines TRBV18 with TRBJ1-1; no reliable D call. Germline CDR1 KGHSH, CDR2 LQKENI. With 2 bases removed from V and 0 bases from J, the gap between germline ends came to 7 bases. This CDR3 region has 14 residues. CDR3 in DNA: TGTGCCAGCTCACCAAATAATGTGAACACTGAAGCTTTCTTT. Translating gives CASSPNNVNTEAFF.

The CDR3 reads CASSSGQGPTDTQYF. For the CDR3, the DNA is TGTGCCAGCAGCTCCGGACAGGGACCCACAGATACGCAGTATTTT. The V gene is TRBV13, the J gene TRBJ2-3; 8 bases fit TRBD1. Germline CDR1 reads PRHDT; CDR2 reads FYEKMQ (reference sequence). The CDR3 sequence is 15 residues long. J was trimmed by 2 bases and V by 4 bases; bases with no gene match: 5.

The chain recombines TRBV15 with TRBJ2-3; 11 nucleotides align to TRBD2. V shed 1 base, J shed 0 bases, and the junction held 6 bases outside the gene matches. Germline V lookup: CDR1 LNHNV, CDR2 YYDKDF (reference sequence). This CDR3 contains 18 residues. CDR3 residues: CATSRGGTSGISTDTQYF. CDR3 coding DNA: TGTGCCACCAGCAGAGGAGGGACTAGCGGAATTAGCACAGATACGCAGTATTTT.

J is TRBJ2-5 and V is TRBV28; possibly TRBD1 for D (5 bases). Germline V CDR1 and CDR2: MDHEN, SYDVKM. The CDR3 sequence is 16 residues long. V was shortened by 4 bases and J by 2 bases, with 17 bases between the two germline ends. The CDR3 DNA reads TGTGCCAGCAGTTCCGGCGAAGGGGCCTTTCAAGAGACCCAGTACTTC. This codes for CASSSGEGAFQETQYF.

The chain uses TRBV27 and TRBJ2-2, with a weak D call TRBD1 (5 bases). The V end was cut by 4 bases, the J end by 6 bases, with 12 bases between. The CDR3 spans 14 residues. CDR1 and CDR2 (germline): MNHEY, SMNVEV (reference sequence). The CDR3 sequence is CASSSTGIPGELFF. The CDR3 DNA follows: TGTGCCAGCAGTTCCACAGGAATTCCCGGGGAGCTGTTTTTT.

This chain connects TRBV28 to TRBJ2-7; TRBD2 aligns across 9 bases. V lost 7 bases to trimming and J lost 5 bases; unmatched junction nucleotides: 15. The CDR3 spans 16 residues. Looked up from germline, CDR1 is MDHEN and CDR2 is SYDVKM. The CDR3 reads CASTESGLAGSHEQYF. The CDR3 DNA is TGTGCCAGCACCGAATCCGGTCTAGCGGGATCCCACGAGCAGTACTTC.

The CDR3 sequence: CASTQNRAGGYTF. CDR3 nucleotide sequence: TGTGCCAGCACCCAGAATAGGGCGGGGGGCTACACCTTC. The chain is built from TRBV7-9 and TRBJ1-2; D uncertain. This CDR3 comprises 13 residues. CDR1 SEHNR and CDR2 FQNEAQ come from the germline V gene (reference sequence). Trimming shortened V by 7 bases and J by 8 bases, and 17 bases separated the two germline ends. The variable domain in full, with the rest retrieved from reference TRBV7-9 and TRBJ1-2, is DTGVSQNPRHKITKRGQNVTFRCDPISEHNRLYWYRQTLGQGPEFLTYFQNEAQLEKSRLLSDRFSAERPKGSFSTLEIQRTEQGDSAMYLCASTQNRAGGYTFGSGTRLTVV.

This rearrangement joins TRBV7-9 to TRBJ2-1, with 9 bases matching TRBD1. CDR1 and CDR2 from the germline V gene are SEHNR and FQNEAQ (reference sequence). CDR3 size: 12 residues. The junction had 8 bases not matched to a gene; V was cut back by 5 bases and J by 15 bases. The CDR3 DNA follows: TGTGCCAGCAGCCCTCTGGGACAGGGCCTGTTCTTC. This sequence encodes CASSPLGQGLFF.

The rearrangement joins TRBV5-1 to TRBJ1-2; the match to TRBD1 covers 8 bases. After removal of 0 bases from V and 4 bases from J, the junction contained 2 bases not matched to a gene. Germline loops: CDR1 SGHRS, CDR2 YFSETQ. This CDR3 spans 14 amino acids. CDR3 amino acids: CASSLETGAYGYTF. CDR3 bases: TGCGCCAGCAGCTTGGAGACAGGGGCCTATGGCTACACCTTC. The whole variable domain, filled in from reference TRBV5-1 and TRBJ1-2, reads KAGVTQTPRYLIKTRGQQVTLSCSPISGHRSVSWYQQTPGQGLQFLFEYFSETQRNKGNFPGRFSGRQFSNSRSEMNVSTLELGDSALYLCASSLETGAYGYTFGSGTRLTVV.

The chain joins TRBV7-3 to TRBJ2-7, with 7 bases that match TRBD1. The V segment lost 4 bases and the J segment 6 bases; nucleotides outside the gene matches: 6. CDR1 is SGHTA, CDR2 FQGTGA, per germline. The length of the CDR3 is 13 residues. The CDR3 bases are TGTGCCAGCAGCTCGAATAGGGGGCGCGAGCAGTACTTC. Translating it yields CASSSNRGREQYF.

The chain has TRBV2 and TRBJ2-7; TRBD2 aligns across 8 bases. Trimming removed 1 base from V and 5 bases from J; junction bases left unmatched: 4. CDR3 size: 14 residues. The germline gives CDR1 SNHLY, CDR2 FYNNEI. CDR3 sequence (DNA): TGTGCCAGCAGTGAAGGGACTAGCAGGAACGAGCAGTACTTC. It is translated as CASSEGTSRNEQYF.

The chain employs TRBV28 and TRBJ1-5, with 7 nucleotides matching TRBD1. Germline V lookup: CDR1 MDHEN, CDR2 SYDVKM. V shed 5 bases and J 5 bases; nucleotides not matched to a gene: 15. The CDR3 has 17 amino acids. The CDR3 coding sequence is TGTGCCAGCAGTAAAGAGGGGGGACAGTCCTATCATCAGCCCCAGCATTTT. Its protein is CASSKEGGQSYHQPQHF.

The chain joins TRBV11-3 to TRBJ2-5; maybe TRBD2 (5 bases). CDR1 SGHNT and CDR2 YENEEA come from the germline V gene. The CDR3 length is 13 residues. The V gene lost 2 bases and the J gene lost 4 bases, with 8 bases spanning the gap. Here the CDR3 DNA reads TGTGCCAGCAGCTTATCTAGCTTAGAGACCCAGTACTTC. As protein: CASSLSSLETQYF.

The gene calls are TRBV25-1 and TRBJ2-5; D gene ambiguous. The germline CDR1 and CDR2 sequences are MGHDK and SYGVNS. The CDR3 extends over 14 amino acids. The germline V and J ends were trimmed by 7 bases and 5 bases, with 17 bases remaining between them. The chain's CDR3 is CASKSGSAVETQYF. CDR3 DNA sequence: TGTGCCAGCAAATCAGGATCTGCAGTGGAGACCCAGTACTTC. The entire variable domain, with the rest obtained from reference TRBV25-1 and TRBJ2-5, is as follows: EADIYQTPRYLVIGTGKKITLECSQTMGHDKMYWYQQDPGMELHLIHYSYGVNSTEKGDLSSESTVSRIRTEHFPLTLESARPSHTSQYLCASKSGSAVETQYFGPGTRLLVL.

The chain couples TRBV27 to TRBJ1-4, with no clear D. Germline loops: CDR1 MNHEY, CDR2 SMNVEV (reference sequence). The CDR3 is 15 amino acids. The V end was cut by 7 bases, the J end by 1 base, with 13 bases between. CDR3 amino acids: CASTSYGKTNEKLFF. The CDR3 DNA reads TGTGCCAGCACCTCCTACGGGAAAACTAATGAAAAACTGTTTTTT. The variable domain in full, with the rest retrieved from reference TRBV27 and TRBJ1-4, is EAQVTQNPRYLITVTGKKLTVTCSQNMNHEYMSWYRQDPGLGLRQIYYSMNVEVTDKGDVPEGYKVSRKEKRNFPLILESPSPNQTSLYFCASTSYGKTNEKLFFGSGTQLSVL.

The gene calls are TRBV11-2 and TRBJ2-1, with TRBD1 as a possible D gene (5 bases). This CDR3 region has 15 residues. The ends were cut back, 2 bases at V and 2 bases at J, with 10 bases in the middle. Looked up from germline, CDR1 is SGHAT and CDR2 is FQNNGV. CDR3: CASSLSREPYNEQFF. In DNA form, the CDR3 reads TGTGCCAGCAGCTTAAGCAGGGAACCCTACAATGAGCAGTTCTTC. The complete variable domain, with remaining parts taken from reference TRBV11-2 and TRBJ2-1, reads EAGVAQSPRYKIIEKRQSVAFWCNPISGHATLYWYQQILGQGPKLLIQFQNNGVVDDSQLPKDRFSAERLKGVDSTLKIQPAKLEDSAVYLCASSLSREPYNEQFFGPGTRLTVL.

The chain employs TRBV9 and TRBJ2-3; TRBD2 agrees at 12 bases. The CDR3 is 16 amino acids. CDR1 and CDR2 from the germline V gene are SGDLS and YYNGEE. Losses at the gene ends were 0 bases for V and 7 bases for J; bases not matched to a gene: 6. The CDR3 reads CASSVVLAGGPHTQYF. As DNA, the CDR3 is TGTGCCAGCAGCGTAGTTCTAGCGGGAGGGCCACATACGCAGTATTTT.

The gene calls are TRBV7-9 and TRBJ1-1; D is uncertain. V lost 1 base to trimming and J lost 5 bases, with 11 bases between them. The CDR3 runs 14 residues. Germline V gives CDR1 SEHNR, CDR2 FQNEAQ (reference sequence). The CDR3 loop reads CASSLGTGRTEAFF. CDR3 coding DNA: TGTGCCAGCAGCTTAGGGACCGGGAGGACTGAAGCTTTCTTT.

The chain is built from TRBV6-5 and TRBJ1-4; 7 nucleotides align to TRBD1. Losses at the gene ends were 6 bases for V and 3 bases for J; bases not matched to a gene: 4. The CDR3 has 14 amino acids. CDR1 and CDR2 from the germline V gene are MNHEY and SVGAGI. The DNA for the CDR3 is TGTGCCAGCAGGATGGGACAGCCTAATGAAAAACTGTTTTTT. It encodes CASRMGQPNEKLFF.

The chain uses TRBV30 and TRBJ2-7, with D possibly being TRBD2 (6 bases). CDR3 length: 12 residues. V was shortened by 3 bases and J by 2 bases, with 8 bases between the two germline ends. CDR1 and CDR2 (germline): GTSNPN, SVGIG (reference sequence). CDR3 nucleotides: TGTGCCTGGAGGTCGGGGGCCTACGAGCAGTACTTC. Protein product: CAWRSGAYEQYF.

The V call is TRBV18, the J call TRBJ1-1; 7 bases map to TRBD1. This CDR3 has 16 residues. Germline V gene data show CDR1 as KGHSH and CDR2 as LQKENI. V shed 3 bases, J shed 0 bases, and the junction held 7 bases outside the gene matches. This CDR3 reads CASSPRTGGMNTEAFF. In DNA, the CDR3 is TGTGCCAGCTCACCCCGGACAGGAGGGATGAACACTGAAGCTTTCTTT.

The chain uses TRBV5-8 and TRBJ1-2, with D possibly matching TRBD1 (5 bases). V lost 1 base and J lost 7, with 20 bases in between. This CDR3 has 16 residues. Germline CDR1 SGHTS, CDR2 YDEGEE. The CDR3 sequence is CASSLSGNAPNGGYTF. The CDR3 DNA reads TGTGCCAGCAGCTTGTCAGGGAACGCACCCAATGGTGGCTACACCTTC.